Listed below are T cell receptor beta chains from one sample, sequenced in a study of blood T cell repertoires in COVID-19. Generated by immunoSEQ multiplex PCR, the TCRdb table keeps only in-frame clones and is missing some. The sample lists about 150,000 clones, roughly three quarters occurring once. Source material: peripheral blood. All receptors derive from a man in his forties or fifties with active or convalescent COVID-19. Each CDR3 is given with its conserved first and last residue. The order of the fields is CDR3 protein, CDR3 DNA, D gene, J gene, V gene, clone size. A D gene is named only where the DNA matches it firmly. Only part of the rows carry a size: once, few, many, or a class if the clone is expanded.

CDR3 protein: CAPPESEQFF
CDR3 DNA: TGTGCCCCCCCGGAGAGCGAGCAGTTCTTC
D gene: .
J gene: TRBJ2-1
V gene: TRBV15
clone size: .

CDR3 protein: CASRELRAGTSDTQYF
CDR3 DNA: TGTGCCAGCAGGGAGTTGAGGGCCGGGACTTCAGATACGCAGTATTTT
D gene: .
J gene: TRBJ2-3
V gene: TRBV2
clone size: .

CDR3 protein: CASSTGTGRETQYF
CDR3 DNA: TGTGCCAGCAGTACCGGGACAGGTAGAGAGACCCAGTACTTC
D gene: TRBD1
J gene: TRBJ2-5
V gene: TRBV6-5
clone size: .

CDR3 protein: CASSLSGEADTQYF
CDR3 DNA: TGTGCCAGCAGCTTGTCAGGGGAAGCAGATACGCAGTATTTT
D gene: .
J gene: TRBJ2-3
V gene: TRBV7-9
clone size: .

CDR3 protein: CASSQEGLAGVETQYF
CDR3 DNA: TGTGCCAGCAGCCAAGAGGGGTTAGCGGGAGTCGAGACCCAGTACTTC
D gene: TRBD2
J gene: TRBJ2-5
V gene: TRBV14
clone size: .

CDR3 protein: CASSLEGTGGLYGYTF
CDR3 DNA: TGTGCCAGCAGCTTAGAAGGGACAGGGGGCCTCTATGGCTACACCTTC
D gene: TRBD1
J gene: TRBJ1-2
V gene: TRBV11-2
clone size: .

CDR3 protein: CASRTEPGNQPQHF
CDR3 DNA: TGTGCCAGCAGGACCGAACCGGGAAATCAGCCCCAGCATTTT
D gene: .
J gene: TRBJ1-5
V gene: TRBV2
clone size: .

CDR3 protein: CASSFNPRGQGHEQYF
CDR3 DNA: TGTGCCAGCAGTTTCAACCCCCGGGGACAGGGTCACGAGCAGTACTTC
D gene: TRBD1
J gene: TRBJ2-7
V gene: TRBV28
clone size: few

CDR3 protein: CASSSGLAGTDTQYF
CDR3 DNA: TGTGCCAGCAGCTCGGGACTAGCGGGCACAGATACGCAGTATTTT
D gene: TRBD2
J gene: TRBJ2-3
V gene: TRBV6-5
clone size: .

CDR3 protein: CASSLSLGDSYNEQFF
CDR3 DNA: TGTGCCAGCAGCCTCTCCCTGGGAGACTCCTACAATGAGCAGTTCTTC
D gene: .
J gene: TRBJ2-1
V gene: TRBV27
clone size: once

CDR3 protein: CASSSTEAFF
CDR3 DNA: TGTGCCAGCAGCTCTACTGAAGCTTTCTTT
D gene: .
J gene: TRBJ1-1
V gene: TRBV28
clone size: .

CDR3 protein: CSVVQGYTGELFF
CDR3 DNA: TGCAGCGTTGTCCAGGGTTATACCGGGGAGCTGTTTTTT
D gene: .
J gene: TRBJ2-2
V gene: TRBV29-1
clone size: .

CDR3 protein: CASSPGTGLQPQHF
CDR3 DNA: TGTGCCAGCAGTCCTGGGACAGGGCTACAGCCCCAGCATTTT
D gene: TRBD1
J gene: TRBJ1-5
V gene: TRBV27
clone size: .

CDR3 protein: CASSLQGANEQYF
CDR3 DNA: TGTGCCAGCAGCCTACAGGGGGCGAACGAGCAGTACTTC
D gene: TRBD1
J gene: TRBJ2-7
V gene: TRBV5-4
clone size: .

CDR3 protein: CASSYRDTVGYTF
CDR3 DNA: TGTGCCAGCAGTTACCGGGACACGGTCGGCTACACCTTC
D gene: .
J gene: TRBJ1-2
V gene: TRBV7-9
clone size: .

CDR3 protein: CASSFTGGLTQETQYF
CDR3 DNA: TGTGCCAGCAGTTTCACAGGGGGCCTAACCCAAGAGACCCAGTACTTC
D gene: TRBD1
J gene: TRBJ2-5
V gene: TRBV28
clone size: .

CDR3 protein: CASSQGLGLYNEQFF
CDR3 DNA: TGTGCCAGCAGCCAAGGACTAGGCCTCTACAATGAGCAGTTCTTC
D gene: .
J gene: TRBJ2-1
V gene: TRBV14
clone size: .